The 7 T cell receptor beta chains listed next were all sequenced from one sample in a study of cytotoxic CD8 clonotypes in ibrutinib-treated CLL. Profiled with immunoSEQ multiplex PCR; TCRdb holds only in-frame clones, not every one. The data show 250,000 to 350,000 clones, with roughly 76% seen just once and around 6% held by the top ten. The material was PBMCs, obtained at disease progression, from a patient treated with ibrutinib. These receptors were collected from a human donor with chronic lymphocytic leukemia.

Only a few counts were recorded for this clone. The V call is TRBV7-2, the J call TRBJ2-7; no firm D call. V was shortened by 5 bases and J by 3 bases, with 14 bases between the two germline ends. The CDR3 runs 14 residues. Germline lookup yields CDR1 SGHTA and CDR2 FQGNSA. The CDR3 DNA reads TGTGCCAGCAGCCCCATCCACGGGTACTACGAGCAGTACTTC. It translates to CASSPIHGYYEQYF.

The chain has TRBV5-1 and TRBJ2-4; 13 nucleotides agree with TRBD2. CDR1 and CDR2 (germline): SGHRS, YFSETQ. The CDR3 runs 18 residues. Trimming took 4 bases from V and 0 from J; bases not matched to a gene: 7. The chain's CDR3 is CASSPRTSGGLAKNIQYF. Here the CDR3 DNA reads TGCGCCAGCAGCCCAAGGACTAGCGGGGGCCTAGCCAAAAACATTCAGTACTTC.

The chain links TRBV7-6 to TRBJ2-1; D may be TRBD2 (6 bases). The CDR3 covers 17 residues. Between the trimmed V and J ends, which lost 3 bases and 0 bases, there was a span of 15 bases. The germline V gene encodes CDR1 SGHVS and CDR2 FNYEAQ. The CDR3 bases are TGTGCCAGCAGCTTCTCTATAGCGGAGAACTCCTACAATGAGCAGTTCTTC. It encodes CASSFSIAENSYNEQFF. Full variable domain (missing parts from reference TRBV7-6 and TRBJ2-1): GAGVSQSPRYKVTKRGQDVALRCDPISGHVSLYWYRQALGQGPEFLTYFNYEAQQDKSGLPNDRFSAERPEGSISTLTIQRTEQRDSAMYRCASSFSIAENSYNEQFFGPGTRLTVL.

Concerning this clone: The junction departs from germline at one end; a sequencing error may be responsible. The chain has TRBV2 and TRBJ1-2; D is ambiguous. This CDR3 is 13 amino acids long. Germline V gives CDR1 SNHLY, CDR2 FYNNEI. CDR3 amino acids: CASSGTANYSYTF. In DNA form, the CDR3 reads TGTGCCAGCAGTGGTACAGCCAACTATAGCTACACCTTC.

CDR3 sequence (DNA): TGTGCCAGCAGTCCAAAGAGGACCGGGGAGCTGTTTTTT. As protein: CASSPKRTGELFF. The chain joins TRBV7-9 to TRBJ2-2; D not certain. CDR1 and CDR2 (germline): SEHNR, FQNEAQ (reference sequence). The CDR3 runs 13 residues. Trimming cost V 6 bases and J 5 bases, with 10 bases left between them.

The CDR3 nucleotides are TGTGCCAGCAGCTTATTGCGGGCGGCTAACTATGGCTACACCTTC. Translating it yields CASSLLRAANYGYTF. The V and J genes are TRBV5-8 and TRBJ1-2; D gene unclear. The CDR3 sequence is 15 residues long. Trimming removed 2 bases from V and 0 bases from J, with 11 bases in between. CDR1 is SGHTS, CDR2 YDEGEE, per germline.

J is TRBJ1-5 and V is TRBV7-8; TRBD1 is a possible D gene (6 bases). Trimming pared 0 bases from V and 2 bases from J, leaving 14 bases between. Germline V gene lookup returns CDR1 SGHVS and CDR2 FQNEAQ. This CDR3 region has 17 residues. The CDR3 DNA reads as TGTGCCAGCAGCTTAGCTCGGGGGGGCGCCGGCAATCAGCCCCAGCATTTT. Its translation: CASSLARGGAGNQPQHF. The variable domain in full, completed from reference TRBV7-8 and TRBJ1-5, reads GAGVSQSPRYKVAKRGQDVALRCDPISGHVSLFWYQQALGQGPEFLTYFQNEAQLDKSGLPSDRFFAERPEGSVSTLKIQRTQQEDSAVYLCASSLARGGAGNQPQHFGDGTRLSIL.